These 13 T cell receptor beta chains share one sample of origin, sequenced in a study of cytomegalovirus exposure and HLA in healthy donors. The study ran its PCR with 60 Vbeta and 13 Jbeta primers. Profiling relied on immunoSEQ multiplex PCR, and the TCRdb table lists in-frame clones only, not all of them. Found here are more than 150,000 clones, 75% to 90% of them singletons; the top ten hold about 6%. Sequenced sample: PBMCs. All receptors derive from a man aged 40-49 years in good health and CMV-seropositive.

V is TRBV9 and J is TRBJ1-2; 12 nucleotides line up with TRBD1. Germline lookup yields CDR1 SGDLS and CDR2 YYNGEE. The CDR3 has 14 residues. The ends lost 3 bases at V and 7 bases at J; junction bases unmatched: 4. CDR3 protein: CASSGGQGAVGYTF. The CDR3 DNA reads TGTGCCAGCAGCGGGGGACAGGGGGCAGTTGGCTACACCTTC. The whole variable domain, filled in from reference TRBV9 and TRBJ1-2, reads DSGVTQTPKHLITATGQRVTLRCSPRSGDLSVYWYQQSLDQGLQFLIQYYNGEERAKGNILERFSAQQFPDLHSELNLSSLELGDSALYFCASSGGQGAVGYTFGSGTRLTVV.

This clone has only a few counts. The chain carries TRBV20-1 and TRBJ1-2; D uncertain. This CDR3 spans 10 amino acids. Germline loops: CDR1 DFQATT, CDR2 SNEGSKA (reference sequence). Deletions cut 6 bases from V and 7 bases from J, with 9 bases between. CDR3 nucleotides: TGCAGTGCCCCCGACTCTGGCTACACCTTC. Its protein is CSAPDSGYTF.

The chain uses TRBV21-1 and TRBJ1-5; the table gives TRBD1 as D, unverified against the DNA. TRBV21-1 is a documented pseudogene. The CDR3 contains 21 residues. The CDR3 bases are TGTGCCAGCAGCTCCCGGGGCAGGACAGGGTACGCTAGTTATAGCAATCAGCCCCAGCATTTT. Translating gives CASSSRGRTGYASYSNQPQHF.

The gene calls are TRBV9 and TRBJ1-1; the D is unclear. The CDR3 runs 13 residues. Germline CDR1 is SGDLS and CDR2 is YYNGEE. Deletions cut 0 bases from V and 2 bases from J, with 5 bases between. The CDR3 DNA is TGTGCCAGCAGCGTAGCAGAAAACACTGAAGCTTTCTTT. It specifies CASSVAENTEAFF.

The chain joins TRBV25-1 to TRBJ1-1, with D possibly matching TRBD1 (6 bases). This CDR3 comprises 15 residues. Trimming stripped 7 bases from V and 1 base from J, with 16 bases between. Per germline, CDR1 MGHDK and CDR2 SYGVNS. This chain's CDR3 is CASTPNRVTNTEAFF. The CDR3 nucleotides are TGTGCCAGCACCCCGAACAGGGTGACGAACACTGAAGCTTTCTTT. The entire variable domain, with the rest obtained from reference TRBV25-1 and TRBJ1-1, is as follows: EADIYQTPRYLVIGTGKKITLECSQTMGHDKMYWYQQDPGMELHLIHYSYGVNSTEKGDLSSESTVSRIRTEHFPLTLESARPSHTSQYLCASTPNRVTNTEAFFGQGTRLTVV.

The genes are TRBV19 and TRBJ2-7; D perhaps matches TRBD2 (5 bases). CDR3 length: 15 residues. The germline CDR1 and CDR2 sequences are LNHDA and SQIVND (reference sequence). Trimming left V 3 bases short and J 5 bases short, with 17 bases between. CDR3 protein: CASSISGSKVHEQYF. CDR3 sequence (DNA): TGTGCCAGTAGTATTTCGGGGAGTAAGGTTCACGAGCAGTACTTC.

The gene calls are TRBV7-2 and TRBJ1-6; D is perhaps TRBD1 (5 bases). Germline CDR1 is SGHTA and CDR2 is FQGNSA. The CDR3 has 16 amino acids. Trimming pared 2 bases from V and 6 bases from J, leaving 14 bases between. CDR3 sequence reads: CASSLLQGRANSPLHF. The DNA for the CDR3 is TGTGCCAGCAGCTTATTGCAGGGCCGAGCTAATTCACCCCTCCACTTT.

This CDR3 is CASSPAGSYYEQYF. CDR3 nucleotides: TGTGCCAGCAGCCCTGCGGGATCGTACTACGAGCAGTACTTC. The chain uses TRBV5-6 and TRBJ2-7; perhaps TRBD2 as D (6 bases). This CDR3 comprises 14 residues. The germline V gene has CDR1 SGHDT and CDR2 YYEEEE. Trimming removed 4 bases at V and 3 bases at J, with 14 bases between.

The chain couples TRBV7-9 to TRBJ2-5; 7 bases agree with TRBD1. The CDR3 length is 14 residues. Germline CDR1 SEHNR, CDR2 FQNEAQ (reference sequence). V lost 5 bases and J lost 1; bases outside the gene matches: 4. As DNA, the CDR3 is TGTGCCAGCAGCCCCGGACAGGCCCAAGAGACCCAGTACTTC. This codes for CASSPGQAQETQYF.

Comments on this clone: The junction departs from the called germline gene at one end, perhaps through a read error. The CDR3 region is CASREGGSNGQFF. The CDR3 DNA reads TGTGCCAGCCGGGAGGGAGGATCCAATGGGCAGTTCTTC. The V call is TRBV11-3, the J call TRBJ2-1; 8 bases match TRBD2. Germline CDR1 and CDR2: SGHNT and YENEEA. This CDR3 region has 13 residues.

This clone was seen a single time. The chain recombines TRBV28 with TRBJ2-2; possibly TRBD2 for D (5 bases). Germline V gene data show CDR1 as MDHEN and CDR2 as SYDVKM. Trimming took 3 bases from V and 4 from J, leaving 12 bases between them. CDR3 length: 15 residues. CDR3 loop: CASSLGGLRTGELFF. The CDR3 DNA sequence: TGTGCCAGCAGTTTGGGCGGGCTTCGCACCGGGGAGCTGTTTTTT.

The rearrangement joins TRBV18 to TRBJ2-7, with 7 bases fitting TRBD2. The CDR3 contains 14 residues. V shed 2 bases, J shed 5 bases, and the junction held 6 bases outside the gene matches. Germline lookup yields CDR1 KGHSH and CDR2 LQKENI. The CDR3 region is CASSPLAGRDEQYF. CDR3 in DNA: TGTGCCAGCTCACCATTGGCAGGGAGGGACGAGCAGTACTTC.

This sequence joins TRBV30 and TRBJ2-7; D may be TRBD2 (6 bases). V lost 2 bases to trimming and J lost 6 bases, with 17 bases between them. CDR1 is GTSNPN, CDR2 SVGIG, per germline (reference sequence). This CDR3 region has 14 residues. The CDR3 nucleotides are TGTGCCTGGAGTCGTGGGCCGGGGGACGGCGAGCAGTACTTC. It codes for CAWSRGPGDGEQYF.